Included here is one T cell receptor beta chain sequence, with context. As yet, its antigen is unknown. This record belongs to a study of CD8 T cells in Susac syndrome. Study outcomes and limitations: The number of individuals included in the study's TCR sequencing and HLA analysis was acknowledged as relatively small.

It was with random hexamers that 0.5 to 1 ug RNA was reverse transcribed. TCR beta CDR3 was amplified by immunoSEQ multiplex PCR. This amplification extended across 54 Vbeta and 13 Jbeta segments. TCRdb reprocessed the immunoSEQ multiplex PCR reads with MiXCR, giving one entry per CDR3 protein. The top ten clones hold approximately 0.065% of a sample with a few hundred thousand distinct CDR3 sequences, about 90% of them seen once. Bulk CD8+ and CD4+ cells came from magnetic negative isolation; CD8+ TEMRA by FACS. The germline V gene has CDR1 SGHNT and CDR2 YENEEA. The CDR3 length is 14 residues. The V end was cut by 7 bases, the J end by 5 bases, with 16 bases between.

V is TRBV11-3 and J is TRBJ2-3, with D possibly being TRBD1 (6 bases). The sequencing input was CD4+ T cells from PBMCs. The sequence was collected from a human donor with multiple sclerosis. CDR3 DNA sequence: TGTGCCAGCACTCCGGGACATTCCTTAGATACGCAGTATTTT. Translation gives CASTPGHSLDTQYF.